The 13 T cell receptor beta chains below come from one sample, sequenced in a study of response to subunit inactivated influenza vaccine. TCRdb re-analysed the RT-PCR reads in MiXCR, keeping a single row per CDR3 protein. The table records under 800,000 distinct CDR3 sequences, 14% of them present only once. The sequences come from PBMCs from blood, collected less than 15 days before vaccination. The receptor source for this set is a man over 45 who received an inactivated influenza vaccine.

This clonotype was seen ten or more times. The CDR3 DNA is TGTGCCAGCCAAGACAGGGGTTACATTCAGTACTTC. Its protein is CASQDRGYIQYF. The chain uses TRBV28 and TRBJ2-4; 8 bases are a match to TRBD1. The CDR3 is 12 residues long. Germline V gene lookup returns CDR1 MDHEN and CDR2 SYDVKM. With V trimmed by 8 bases and J by 8 bases, 5 bases remained unmatched.

In this sample, this clonotype turned up a few times. This chain joins TRBV20-1 and TRBJ2-3; weak D call: TRBD2 (7 bases). Germline V gene sequence: CDR1 DFQATT, CDR2 SNEGSKA (reference sequence). The CDR3 sequence is 15 residues long. V lost 4 bases and J 1 base, leaving 15 bases between the germline ends. CDR3 bases: TGCAGTGCTATCCTTATGGGGGGGCGCACAGATACGCAGTATTTT. Amino acids: CSAILMGGRTDTQYF.

This clonotype has more than one count but fewer than ten. The chain uses TRBV28 and TRBJ2-7; 8 bases map to TRBD2. Germline V gene sequence: CDR1 MDHEN, CDR2 SYDVKM. The junction had 5 bases not matched to a gene; V was cut back by 3 bases and J by 4 bases. The CDR3 is 14 amino acids. CDR3 DNA sequence: TGTGCCAGCAGTTTGCCCAGCGGGAGTTACGAGCAGTACTTC. It encodes CASSLPSGSYEQYF.

This clonotype was counted a few times. This sequence joins TRBV20-1 and TRBJ2-2; no firm D call. Germline values: CDR1 DFQATT, CDR2 SNEGSKA (reference sequence). V was cut by 7 bases and J by 0 bases, with 3 bases left in between. The CDR3 is 11 amino acids. CDR3: CSGTNTGELFF. CDR3 in DNA: TGCAGTGGAACGAACACCGGGGAGCTGTTTTTT.

This chain connects TRBV11-2 to TRBJ2-2; D is uncertain. Trimming removed 4 bases from V and 7 bases from J, with 10 bases in between. From germline, CDR1 is SGHAT and CDR2 FQNNGV. CDR3 size: 13 residues. The CDR3 sequence is CASSSRRDGELFF. The CDR3 DNA reads as TGTGCCAGCAGCTCCCGTCGAGACGGGGAGCTGTTTTTT.

The chain links TRBV6-4 to TRBJ1-1, with unresolved D. With 3 bases removed from V and 3 bases from J, the gap between germline ends came to 8 bases. This CDR3 has 13 amino acids. CDR1 is MRHNA and CDR2 is SNTAGT in the germline V gene. In DNA form, the CDR3 reads TGTGCCAGCAGTGAATACAAAGACACTGAAGCTTTCTTT. Its translation is CASSEYKDTEAFF.

This clonotype was counted many times. The genes are TRBV27 and TRBJ1-6, with unresolved D. The CDR3 spans 15 residues. The V end was cut by 5 bases, the J end by 7 bases, with 15 bases between. CDR1 and CDR2 (germline): MNHEY, SMNVEV (reference sequence). CDR3 protein: CASSPQVFSNSPLHF. The CDR3 bases are TGTGCCAGCAGTCCCCAGGTGTTTTCAAATTCACCCCTCCACTTT.

This clonotype has only one observation. This sequence joins TRBV7-7 and TRBJ2-2; TRBD1 or TRBD2 may be the D gene (5 bases each). Germline CDR1 is SSHAT and CDR2 is FNYEAQ (reference sequence). This CDR3 is built from 14 residues. DNA for the CDR3: TGTGCTAGCTCACCGGGACCCCACACCGGGGAGCTGTTTTTT. Residues: CASSPGPHTGELFF. Combining the CDR3 with reference TRBV7-7 and TRBJ2-2 gives the whole variable domain GAGVSQSPRYKVTKRGQDVTLRCDPISSHATLYWYQQALGQGPEFLTYFNYEAQPDKSGLPSDRFSAERPEGSISTLTIQRTEQRDSAMYRCASSPGPHTGELFFGEGSRLTVL.

This clonotype was detected a few times. The chain combines TRBV15 with TRBJ2-2, with 11 bases aligning to TRBD2. Germline V lookup: CDR1 LNHNV, CDR2 YYDKDF (reference sequence). V was pared by 0 bases and J by 1 base, with 7 bases of the junction left unmatched. The CDR3 covers 19 residues. In DNA, the CDR3 is TGTGCCACCAGCAGAGAGGGTGGCCTAGCGGGGGGGAACACCGGGGAGCTGTTTTTT. It is translated as CATSREGGLAGGNTGELFF.

The table lists this clonotype with a few counts. The chain joins TRBV6-1 to TRBJ1-2; D remains unclear. The V gene lost 3 bases and the J gene lost 5 bases, with 10 bases spanning the gap. Germline loops: CDR1 MNHNS, CDR2 SASEGT. CDR3 length: 13 amino acids. Here the CDR3 reads CASSEDHLYGYTF. In nucleotides, the CDR3 is TGTGCCAGCAGTGAGGACCATTTGTATGGCTACACCTTC.

The chain joins TRBV11-2 to TRBJ2-7; possible D gene TRBD2, 10 bases. V shed 5 bases and J shed 2 bases, with 25 bases lying between them. The CDR3 spans 18 residues. CDR1 and CDR2 from the germline V gene are SGHAT and FQNNGV. This CDR3 reads CASSPGTGRTSGPYEQYF. The CDR3 DNA sequence: TGTGCCAGCAGCCCTGGGACAGGGAGGACTAGCGGCCCCTACGAGCAGTACTTC.

This clonotype came up a few times. The chain carries TRBV5-1 and TRBJ1-2; 8 bases are a match to TRBD1. The germline V gene has CDR1 SGHRS and CDR2 YFSETQ. The CDR3 is 14 residues long. Trimming removed 4 bases from V and 8 bases from J; junction bases left unmatched: 10. The CDR3 sequence: CASSTPDRVYGYTF. In DNA, the CDR3 is TGCGCCAGCAGCACCCCGGACAGGGTTTACGGCTACACCTTC.

The V gene is TRBV11-2, the J gene TRBJ2-6; 7 nucleotides match TRBD2. This CDR3 is 20 amino acids long. Unmatched junction bases numbered 12, after V lost 1 base and J lost 0 bases. Germline-derived CDR1 and CDR2 are SGHAT and FQNNGV. CDR3 sequence reads: CASSLGSGGTGDSGANVLTF. CDR3 coding DNA: TGTGCCAGCAGCTTAGGGTCGGGAGGAACGGGGGACTCTGGGGCCAACGTCCTGACTTTC.